This T cell receptor beta chain appears in the sequencing data of a study of blood T cells in healthy people across ages. Study-wide results and caveats: In older individuals, TCR beta diversity per million T cells was lower, falling roughly linearly with age.

Ranging in age from roughly 6 to 100, the donors were healthy Caucasian individuals from Russia. Per sample, at least 6 micrograms of total RNA were extracted. Primed by a sample-barcoded 5' primer and a J-beta primer mix, a second PCR proceeded for about 7 to 12 cycles. Using its own MiXCR run on the 5' RACE reads, TCRdb lists one record per CDR3 protein. Of about 640,000 distinct CDR3 sequences in the sample, roughly 58% were seen once. Concerning this clonotype itself: Its antigen is unknown.

V trimming: 0 bases; J trimming: 1 base; junction bases outside the gene matches: 10. Germline loops: CDR1 DFQATT, CDR2 SNEGSKA (reference sequence). There are 19 residues in the CDR3. The clonotype was recovered from a man between 60 and 70 years old in good health. The chain has TRBV20-1 and TRBJ2-5; TRBD2 matches 14 bases. Sequencing used blood. CDR3 nucleotide sequence: TGCAGTGCTAGAGATGTTGGGACTAGCGGGGGTATCTTCCAAGAGACCCAGTACTTC. Protein product: CSARDVGTSGGIFQETQYF.